What follows describes a single TCR beta chain. Its antigen is currently unknown. The record originates from a study of T-cell memory formation after mild COVID-19. The wider study: There were largely donor-specific TCR clusters. Study conclusions and caveats: Contracting CD8+ clones were enriched in EMRA, CD4+ mainly in CM and EM.

The CDR3 length is 13 residues. V dropped 8 bases and J dropped 5; count of bases not matched to a gene: 4. The germline gives CDR1 SGHTA, CDR2 FQGTGA. Constant-segment primers and 5'RACE yielded cDNA libraries for TCR alpha and TCR beta, each carrying sample barcodes and UMIs. TCRdb re-called the 5' RACE reads with MiXCR, one entry per CDR3 protein. The sample includes some 330,000 distinct CDR3 sequences, roughly 20% of them seen just once. Source material: PBMCs or a T cell subset sorted from them (not recorded which). The receptor's source is an adult woman who had mild COVID-19 (a few samples of this study predate the infection). Cell type and time point are not known. The V gene is TRBV7-3, the J gene TRBJ2-2; TRBD1 matches 8 bases. CDR3 nucleotide sequence: TGTGCCAGCGGGACAGGTGCGACCGGGGAGCTGTTTTTT. Translation gives CASGTGATGELFF. Variable domain in full (rest from reference TRBV7-3 and TRBJ2-2): GAGVSQTPSNKVTEKGKYVELRCDPISGHTALYWYRQSLGQGPEFLIYFQGTGAADDSGLPNDRFFAVRPEGSVSTLKIQRTERGDSAVYLCASGTGATGELFFGEGSRLTVL.